This entry lists 31 T cell receptor beta chains sequenced from one sample in a study of cytomegalovirus exposure and HLA in healthy donors. 60 Vbeta and 13 Jbeta primers were used in PCR. TCRdb's table, derived via immunoSEQ multiplex PCR, lists solely in-frame clones and lacks some. This sample yields 70,000 or so clones, of which approximately 78% are seen a single time; 1.5% to 2% belongs to the top ten. Sequenced input: PBMCs. All receptors come from a man between 18 and 35 years old in good health and CMV-seronegative.

This chain links TRBV30 with TRBJ2-2; 9 bases line up with TRBD2. This CDR3 contains 12 residues. CDR1 and CDR2 (germline): GTSNPN, SVGIG (reference sequence). The V gene end was trimmed by 8 bases and the J gene end by 7 bases; junction bases not matched to a gene: 5. The CDR3 nucleotides are TGTGCCATGAGCGGGGGGCTCGGGGAGCTGTTTTTT. It translates to CAMSGGLGELFF.

The V and J genes are TRBV30 and TRBJ1-1; TRBD1 agrees at 8 bases. The CDR3 contains 14 residues. CDR1 is GTSNPN, CDR2 SVGIG, per germline (reference sequence). Trimming took 1 base from V and 1 from J; bases not matched to a gene: 2. The CDR3 loop reads CAWSAGQGNTEAFF. The CDR3 DNA is TGTGCCTGGAGTGCCGGACAGGGGAACACTGAAGCTTTCTTT.

A word on this clone: One end of the junction varies from germline; a read error may be responsible. The chain recombines TRBV7-7 with TRBJ2-7, with D possibly TRBD1 on 5 matching bases. The CDR3 runs to 13 residues. Per the germline V gene, CDR1 is SSHAT and CDR2 is FNYEAQ (reference sequence). This CDR3 is CASSSQGSGEQYF. The CDR3 DNA reads as TGTGCTAGCAGCTCCCAGGGATCGGGCGAGCAGTACTTC. Supplemented by reference TRBV7-7 and TRBJ2-7, the full variable domain reads GAGVSQSPRYKVTKRGQDVTLRCDPISSHATLYWYQQALGQGPEFLTYFNYEAQPDKSGLPSDRFSAERPEGSISTLTIQRTEQRDSAMYRCASSSQGSGEQYFGPGTRLTVT.

The chain joins TRBV6-5 to TRBJ1-5; a weak D match, TRBD1 (6 bases). Trimming cost V 7 bases and J 6 bases, with 10 bases left between them. CDR3 size: 12 residues. Germline loops: CDR1 MNHEY, CDR2 SVGAGI. The DNA of the CDR3 is TGTGCCAGCAAAACAGGGTCTCAGCCCCAGCATTTT. The encoded protein is CASKTGSQPQHF.

The genes are TRBV18 and TRBJ1-1, with a tentative D call TRBD1 (6 bases). CDR1 KGHSH and CDR2 LQKENI come from the germline V gene. The ends were cut back, 6 bases at V and 1 base at J, with 12 bases in the middle. The CDR3 length is 14 residues. The CDR3, as DNA: TGTGCCAGCTCGCCTGGACAGCCGAACACTGAAGCTTTCTTT. Its protein is CASSPGQPNTEAFF.

Comments on this clone: This specimen includes other DNA sequences encoding the same CDR3. This chain joins TRBV28 and TRBJ1-1; perhaps TRBD1 as D (6 bases). The ends were cut back, 5 bases at V and 4 bases at J, with 8 bases in the middle. Germline V gives CDR1 MDHEN, CDR2 SYDVKM. The CDR3 is 12 residues long. Here the CDR3 DNA reads TGTGCCAGCAGTCTCAGGGGCACTGAAGCTTTCTTT. Protein product: CASSLRGTEAFF. Full variable domain (missing parts from reference TRBV28 and TRBJ1-1): DVKVTQSSRYLVKRTGEKVFLECVQDMDHENMFWYRQDPGLGLRLIYFSYDVKMKEKGDIPEGYSVSREKKERFSLILESASTNQTSMYLCASSLRGTEAFFGQGTRLTVV.

This rearrangement joins TRBV6-1 to TRBJ2-2, with TRBD2 matching 10 bases. Germline V lookup: CDR1 MNHNS, CDR2 SASEGT. V shed 6 bases and J 3 bases; nucleotides not matched to a gene: 4. CDR3 length: 15 amino acids. CDR3: CASSRTSGYTGELFF. The CDR3, as DNA: TGTGCCAGCAGCAGGACTAGCGGCTACACCGGGGAGCTGTTTTTT.

The chain has TRBV21-1 and TRBJ1-6. TRBV21-1 is given as a pseudogene. The CDR3 length is 16 residues. Written as DNA, the CDR3 is TGTGCCAGCAGCAAAGCCGGGCCTAAGGAGGGTTCACCCCTCCACTTT. It yields the protein CASSKAGPKEGSPLHF.

The rearrangement joins TRBV6-1 to TRBJ1-2; 8 bases map to TRBD1. Germline V gene sequence: CDR1 MNHNS, CDR2 SASEGT. The V segment lost 2 bases and the J segment 4 bases; nucleotides outside the gene matches: 9. The CDR3 totals 16 residues. The CDR3 loop is CASSETMGQASYGYTF. CDR3 coding DNA: TGTGCCAGCAGTGAAACCATGGGACAGGCTTCCTATGGCTACACCTTC.

The rearrangement joins TRBV4-1 to TRBJ2-5; TRBD2 aligns across 10 bases. Trimming removed 1 base from V and 1 base from J; junction bases left unmatched: 12. The CDR3 loop spans 19 amino acids. Germline V gene data show CDR1 as MGHRA and CDR2 as YSYEKL. The DNA for the CDR3 is TGCGCCAGCAGCCAAGTGACTAGCGGGTTTGGAATAGGCCAAGAGACCCAGTACTTC. The encoded protein is CASSQVTSGFGIGQETQYF.

The chain carries TRBV5-6 and TRBJ1-6, with 8 positions matching TRBD1. With V trimmed by 0 bases and J by 7 bases, 6 bases remained unmatched. The CDR3 totals 16 residues. Germline V gives CDR1 SGHDT, CDR2 YYEEEE. The CDR3 here is CASSLGGQAVNSPLHF. The CDR3 DNA follows: TGTGCCAGCAGCTTGGGGGGACAGGCCGTCAATTCACCCCTCCACTTT.

The chain uses TRBV6-1 and TRBJ2-1; maybe TRBD2 (5 bases). Germline CDR1 MNHNS, CDR2 SASEGT. V lost 6 bases and J lost 8, with 14 bases in between. The CDR3 length is 13 residues. CDR3 loop: CASRLEVHHEQFF. The CDR3 DNA is TGTGCCAGCAGGTTGGAGGTGCACCATGAGCAGTTCTTC.

V is TRBV27 and J is TRBJ2-7; 7 nucleotides align to TRBD2. The CDR3 contains 13 residues. The trim removed 8 bases at V and 2 bases at J, leaving 6 bases unmatched. Germline assignment: CDR1 MNHEY and CDR2 SMNVEV (reference sequence). The CDR3 bases are TGTGCCAGCTCTGGGGGGGAAGCCTACGAGCAGTACTTC. Its translation: CASSGGEAYEQYF.

The chain is built from TRBV27 and TRBJ2-7; 7 bases fit TRBD1. CDR3 size: 13 residues. Per the germline V gene, CDR1 is MNHEY and CDR2 is SMNVEV (reference sequence). Unmatched junction bases numbered 2, after V lost 5 bases and J lost 1 base. The CDR3 bases are TGTGCCAGCAGTGGGACAGCTTCCTACGAGCAGTACTTC. Translated, it gives CASSGTASYEQYF.

The rearrangement joins TRBV7-9 to TRBJ2-3, with D maybe TRBD1 (5 bases). V was trimmed by 1 base and J by 3 bases, leaving 11 bases between them. The germline V gene has CDR1 SEHNR and CDR2 FQNEAQ (reference sequence). The CDR3 extends over 15 amino acids. The CDR3, as DNA: TGTGCCAGCAGCTTAGGGCAGGGTAGAACAGATACGCAGTATTTT. Translation: CASSLGQGRTDTQYF.

V gene TRBV7-6 combines with J gene TRBJ2-1, with 9 positions matching TRBD1. With 4 bases clipped from V and 15 bases from J, the junction kept 13 bases outside the gene matches. The CDR3 spans 14 residues. In germline, CDR1 is SGHVS, CDR2 FNYEAQ. CDR3 bases: TGTGCCAGCAGCTCCTCCCATCCCCCGGGACAGGGGTTCTTC. It codes for CASSSSHPPGQGFF.

The gene calls are TRBV2 and TRBJ1-4, with 7 bases lining up with TRBD1. The germline V gene encodes CDR1 SNHLY and CDR2 FYNNEI. The V and J ends lost 7 bases and 8 bases, in that order; junction bases with no gene match: 13. This CDR3 has 15 amino acids. CDR3 sequence: CASKGGDSGWEKLFF. DNA for the CDR3: TGTGCCAGCAAAGGGGGCGACTCCGGGTGGGAAAAACTGTTTTTT.

The chain joins TRBV13 to TRBJ2-1, with 9 bases that match TRBD2. The CDR3 runs to 14 residues. The trim removed 6 bases at V and 7 bases at J, leaving 7 bases unmatched. Germline V gene sequence: CDR1 PRHDT, CDR2 FYEKMQ (reference sequence). CDR3 residues: CASSEGGRGNEQFF. DNA for the CDR3: TGTGCCAGCAGTGAAGGCGGGAGGGGTAATGAGCAGTTCTTC.

This chain links TRBV11-3 with TRBJ2-1, with TRBD2 matching over 11 bases. Germline loops: CDR1 SGHNT, CDR2 YENEEA. Trimming at V came to 0 bases and at J to 8 bases, leaving 15 bases not matched to a gene. There are 19 residues in the CDR3. The CDR3 nucleotides read TGTGCCAGCAGCTTAGAAGGAGGGCTAGCGGGGGGAACCTCCGATGAGCAGTTCTTC. Amino acids: CASSLEGGLAGGTSDEQFF.

This chain uses TRBV4-3 with TRBJ1-1, with 8 positions matching TRBD1. The CDR3 is 14 residues long. The germline V gene encodes CDR1 LGHNA and CDR2 YSLEER. J was trimmed by 9 bases and V by 0 bases; bases with no gene match: 6. The DNA of the CDR3 is TGCGCCAGCAGCCAAGATAGACAGGGGAAACAAGCTTTCTTT. Its translation: CASSQDRQGKQAFF.

In its sample, this clone was seen a few times. One junction end disagrees with the germline gene, perhaps due to a read error. The chain combines TRBV6-5 with TRBJ1-2; tentatively, D is TRBD1 (6 bases). CDR1 MNHEY and CDR2 SVGAGI come from the germline V gene. This CDR3 has 14 residues. The DNA of the CDR3 is TGTGCCAGCAGCGTCCTCGCGACAGGAAATGGCTACCCCTTC. It specifies CASSVLATGNGYPF.

The rearrangement uses TRBV5-1 and TRBJ2-2; no clear D. In germline, CDR1 is SGHRS, CDR2 YFSETQ. V dropped 3 bases and J dropped 0 bases, with 9 bases sitting between them. The CDR3 has 15 amino acids. CDR3 protein: CASSSSVSNTGELFF. The CDR3 DNA reads TGCGCCAGCAGCTCGTCGGTATCGAACACCGGGGAGCTGTTTTTT.

This sequence joins TRBV6-5 and TRBJ2-5, with 8 bases matching TRBD1. The end of the DNA fits TRBJ2-7 better, so the J call may be wrong. The CDR3 loop spans 14 amino acids. The germline V gene has CDR1 MNHEY and CDR2 SVGAGI. The DNA for the CDR3 is TGTGCCAGCAGTCTACAGGGGGACTCCTACGAGCAGTACTTC. Its protein is CASSLQGDSYEQYF.

The chain couples TRBV19 to TRBJ1-1; 12 positions match TRBD1. There are 15 residues in the CDR3. Unmatched junction bases numbered 8, after V lost 6 bases and J lost 6 bases. The V gene's germline CDR1 is LNHDA and CDR2 SQIVND (reference sequence). The CDR3 DNA follows: TGTGCCAGTAGCAGCCGGGACAGGGGGCTCGCTGAAGCTTTCTTT. The encoded protein is CASSSRDRGLAEAFF. Full variable domain (rest looked up from reference TRBV19 and TRBJ1-1): DGGITQSPKYLFRKEGQNVTLSCEQNLNHDAMYWYRQDPGQGLRLIYYSQIVNDFQKGDIAEGYSVSREKKESFPLTVTSAQKNPTAFYLCASSSRDRGLAEAFFGQGTRLTVV.

With regard to this clone: The germline gene is not matched at one end of the junction; a read error may be the cause. The chain combines TRBV7-9 with TRBJ2-5; the match to TRBD1 covers 7 bases. CDR3 size: 16 residues. Germline V gene data show CDR1 as SEHNR and CDR2 as FQNEAQ (reference sequence). CDR3 in amino acids: CSSSHRQGGLQETQYF. The CDR3 nucleotides are TGTTCCAGCAGCCACAGACAGGGTGGGCTTCAAGAGACCCAGTACTTC.

This clone has just one count. This chain connects TRBV29-1 to TRBJ1-2; 7 positions match TRBD1. The CDR3 consists of 14 residues. The germline gives CDR1 SQVTM, CDR2 ANQGSEA. The J segment lost 4 bases and the V segment lost 2 bases, leaving 7 bases of the junction unmatched. The CDR3 nucleotides are TGCAGCGTTGAATCGAGGGGGCGAGGCTATGGCTACACCTTC. Protein product: CSVESRGRGYGYTF.

The chain combines TRBV5-1 with TRBJ1-1; 8 nucleotides align to TRBD1. Trimming cost V 5 bases and J 8 bases; bases outside gene matches: 20. Germline loops: CDR1 SGHRS, CDR2 YFSETQ. This CDR3 comprises 17 residues. The CDR3 reads CASRSRPGTGAFSEAFF. The CDR3 DNA is TGCGCCAGCAGATCCCGCCCCGGGACAGGAGCCTTTTCCGAAGCTTTCTTT.

The chain has TRBV29-1 and TRBJ2-5; D is possibly TRBD1 (6 bases). The V gene lost 3 bases and the J gene lost 5 bases, with 13 bases spanning the gap. The CDR3 extends over 13 amino acids. CDR1 is SQVTM, CDR2 ANQGSEA, per germline. This chain's CDR3 is CSVDHRVGETQYF. The CDR3 DNA follows: TGCAGCGTTGACCACAGGGTTGGGGAGACCCAGTACTTC.

The chain has TRBV4-3 and TRBJ2-1; 12 bases align to TRBD2. The CDR3 has 20 amino acids. V was pared by 1 base and J by 6 bases, with 16 bases of the junction left unmatched. Germline loops: CDR1 LGHNA, CDR2 YSLEER. As DNA, the CDR3 is TGCGCCAGCAGCCAAGTGTCCGCTAGCGGGAGGGCCGGGACCCTCAATGAGCAGTTCTTC. It specifies CASSQVSASGRAGTLNEQFF.

This chain connects TRBV7-9 to TRBJ2-1; no clear D. The germline CDR1 and CDR2 sequences are SEHNR and FQNEAQ (reference sequence). CDR3 length: 11 amino acids. V shed 5 bases and J shed 9 bases, with 8 bases lying between them. The CDR3 reads CASSLPGEQFF. CDR3 nucleotide sequence: TGTGCCAGCAGCCTCCCGGGTGAGCAGTTCTTC. The full variable domain, rest sourced from reference TRBV7-9 and TRBJ2-1, is DTGVSQNPRHKITKRGQNVTFRCDPISEHNRLYWYRQTLGQGPEFLTYFQNEAQLEKSRLLSDRFSAERPKGSFSTLEIQRTEQGDSAMYLCASSLPGEQFFGPGTRLTVL.

The chain carries TRBV5-6 and TRBJ1-5; TRBD1 matches 8 bases. The CDR3 has 14 residues. V gave up 5 bases and J gave up 9 bases; unmatched junction bases: 10. The germline V gene has CDR1 SGHDT and CDR2 YYEEEE. In DNA form, the CDR3 reads TGTGCCAGCAGTCCGGGACAGGCCGGAGGGCCCCAGCATTTT. Its translation: CASSPGQAGGPQHF.